Below are 8 T cell receptor beta chains sequenced from a single sample in a study of blood T cell repertoires in COVID-19. TCRdb's copy holds only in-frame clones and misses some; the assay was immunoSEQ multiplex PCR. The sample yields 90,000 to 130,000 clones, roughly nine tenths seen once. The source material was peripheral blood. These receptors all come from a human donor in a cohort sampled during active COVID-19.

V and J are TRBV7-8 and TRBJ2-7; D might be TRBD1 (6 bases). Germline V gene data show CDR1 as SGHVS and CDR2 as FQNEAQ. V shed 5 bases and J shed 0 bases, with 11 bases lying between them. There are 14 residues in the CDR3. CDR3 in DNA: TGTGCCAGCAGCCAAACAGGGAGCTCCTACGAGCAGTACTTC. Protein: CASSQTGSSYEQYF.

The J gene is TRBJ1-2, the V gene TRBV9; weak D call: TRBD1 (6 bases). CDR1 is SGDLS and CDR2 is YYNGEE in the germline V gene. This CDR3 is built from 13 residues. The V end lost 4 bases, the J end lost 3 bases, and 10 bases lay between the germline ends. The DNA for the CDR3 is TGTGCCAGCAGCCCGGACAGCCACTATGGCTACACCTTC. Amino acid sequence: CASSPDSHYGYTF. Based on the CDR3 plus reference TRBV9 and TRBJ1-2, the full variable domain is DSGVTQTPKHLITATGQRVTLRCSPRSGDLSVYWYQQSLDQGLQFLIQYYNGEERAKGNILERFSAQQFPDLHSELNLSSLELGDSALYFCASSPDSHYGYTFGSGTRLTVV.

The chain is built from TRBV6-1 and TRBJ1-5; D is unresolved. The CDR3 is 17 residues long. Germline lookup yields CDR1 MNHNS and CDR2 SASEGT. The V end lost 0 bases, the J end lost 0 bases, and 12 bases lay between the germline ends. The CDR3 region has the DNA TGTGCCAGCAGTGAAGCCGGCGGCTCAAATAGCAATCAGCCCCAGCATTTT. Protein sequence: CASSEAGGSNSNQPQHF.

The rearrangement links TRBV7-9 to TRBJ2-3; 14 nucleotides match TRBD2. Germline CDR1 is SEHNR and CDR2 is FQNEAQ (reference sequence). J gave up 4 bases and V 4 bases, and 1 base lay outside the gene matches. The CDR3 sequence is 15 residues long. Here the CDR3 reads CASSWGLAGADTQYF. DNA for the CDR3: TGTGCCAGCAGCTGGGGACTAGCGGGAGCAGATACGCAGTATTTT.

V is TRBV2 and J is TRBJ2-5, with TRBD2 matching over 8 bases. CDR1 is SNHLY and CDR2 is FYNNEI in the germline V gene. The CDR3 has 16 amino acids. V was clipped by 6 bases and J by 4 bases; unmatched bases: 13. CDR3 sequence reads: CASRGSFVAGIETQYF. The DNA of the CDR3 is TGTGCCAGCAGAGGGTCGTTCGTAGCGGGGATAGAGACCCAGTACTTC.

The CDR3 sequence is CASSWWGQGLAGHFETDTQYF. The DNA for the CDR3 is TGTGCCAGCAGTTGGTGGGGACAGGGGCTAGCGGGACATTTTGAGACAGATACGCAGTATTTT. This chain links TRBV28 with TRBJ2-3; D is perhaps TRBD1 (10 bases). This CDR3 has 21 residues. The V end lost 4 bases, the J end lost 3 bases, and 32 bases lay between the germline ends. Per germline, CDR1 MDHEN and CDR2 SYDVKM.

The CDR3 protein is CASSMVQGWGTDTQYF. In DNA, the CDR3 is TGTGCCAGTAGTATGGTGCAGGGATGGGGCACAGATACGCAGTATTTT. This sequence joins TRBV19 and TRBJ2-3, with D perhaps TRBD1 (5 bases). Germline V gene data show CDR1 as LNHDA and CDR2 as SQIVND (reference sequence). The CDR3 loop spans 16 amino acids. The V end lost 3 bases, the J end lost 1 base, and 14 bases lay between the germline ends.

V gene TRBV24-1 combines with J gene TRBJ2-1; 8 bases are a match to TRBD2. This CDR3 region has 16 residues. J lost 7 bases, V lost 3 bases, and 10 bases had no gene match. The V gene's germline CDR1 is KGHDR and CDR2 SFDVKD. Written as DNA, the CDR3 is TGTGCCACCAGTGATCCCGGACTAGCCCTGGTAAATGAGCAGTTCTTC. Translated: CATSDPGLALVNEQFF.